This is a list of T cell receptor beta chains from one sample in a study of T cells in Graves' hyperthyroidism and ophthalmopathy. TCRdb reprocessed the multiplex PCR reads with MiXCR, giving one entry per CDR3 protein. The sample contains approximately 300,000 distinct CDR3 sequences, approximately 15% of which appear only once. Specimen: blood. The receptor source for this set is a woman in her sixties or seventies with Graves' ophthalmopathy. Both conserved end residues are part of each CDR3.

v_call: TRBV6-1; cdr3_aa: CASTPTGTSGSSYNEQFF
v_call: TRBV12-3/TRBV12-4; cdr3_aa: CASSLGDSTDTQYF
v_call: TRBV5-1; cdr3_aa: CASSLAPATEAFF
v_call: TRBV6-2/TRBV6-3; cdr3_aa: CASTGGALFYNEQFF
v_call: TRBV6-9; cdr3_aa: CASSYEREGTDTQYF
v_call: TRBV12-3/TRBV12-4; cdr3_aa: CASRGTGSSTEAFF
v_call: TRBV2; cdr3_aa: CASREWGGSTGELFF
v_call: TRBV7-2; cdr3_aa: CASSRRDRAHYGYTF
v_call: TRBV7-9; cdr3_aa: CASSPVDYEQYF
v_call: TRBV5-1; cdr3_aa: CASSRAGDYTDTQYF